This T cell receptor (beta chain) was identified in a study of OX40 agonist ivuxolimab in advanced cancers. Concerning this clone itself: The antigen is not known.

Points from the study as a whole: CD8+ T cells (on average) carried more expanded clones than CD4+ T cells.

The repertoire was sequenced with immunoSEQ multiplex PCR; TCRdb's copy has only in-frame clones and lacks some. The repertoire holds approximately 60,000 clones, with around 86% as singletons. In germline, CDR1 is SGHRS, CDR2 YFSETQ. Losses at the gene ends were 4 bases for V and 3 bases for J; bases not matched to a gene: 8. The CDR3 covers 16 residues. The V gene is TRBV5-1, the J gene TRBJ2-1; the match to TRBD1 covers 9 bases. The TCR originated in an adult with an advanced solid tumor such as melanoma, head and neck, liver or kidney cancer. Sequenced here: CD4+ or CD8+ T cells sorted from blood, sampled in a trial of the OX40 agonist ivuxolimab. CDR3 DNA: TGCGCCAGCAGCCCTGGCATGGACAGGGGCTACAATGAGCAGTTCTTC. This gives the protein CASSPGMDRGYNEQFF. The full variable domain, its missing parts supplied by reference TRBV5-1 and TRBJ2-1, is KAGVTQTPRYLIKTRGQQVTLSCSPISGHRSVSWYQQTPGQGLQFLFEYFSETQRNKGNFPGRFSGRQFSNSRSEMNVSTLELGDSALYLCASSPGMDRGYNEQFFGPGTRLTVL.